This T cell receptor (beta chain) was sequenced for a study of CD8 T cells in ankylosing spondylitis (dated by TCRdb to about 2017). Study-level background: T cell receptor beta repertoires were profiled in healthy donors and ankylosing spondylitis patients so that disease-linked TCR variants could be found. The full study cohort comprised around 25 ankylosing spondylitis patients and roughly 110 healthy donors. Peripheral blood was sampled, and synovial fluid was also collected from ankylosing spondylitis patients. What the research found in general, with its limitations: Some of the motif variants had been reported before in the synovial fluid and blood of reactive arthritis patients, a finding that suggests common disease-initiation mechanisms. The disease-linked clones had a CD8+ phenotype and were found at relatively low frequencies in peripheral blood. According to the report, matched synovial fluid samples from ankylosing spondylitis patients were significantly enriched for the disease-linked clones. Blood from ankylosing spondylitis patients appeared to be characterized by a TCR beta motif made up of several highly homologous amino acid variants.

This clonotype was seen more than once but under ten times. Its antigen remains unidentified. Base qualities are not provided; no much larger clone lies one nucleotide away. The CDR3 sequence holds 11 residues, the cysteine and phenylalanine included. The only DNA kept is the CDR3, 33 bases in frame from the first base. CDR1 and CDR2, per the germline V gene, are MGHRA and YSYEKL. The trim is 3 bases for V and 10 bases for J, with a gap of 7 bases between the germline ends. Sequenced using an Illumina HiSeq 2500. Quantitative 5'-RACE with molecular barcodes was used to prepare TCR beta libraries. The paper's data handling went like this. To identify disease-linked TCR variants, a new computational method was used, one built on a probabilistic model of VDJ rearrangement. TCRdb took the public reads, trimmed them with fastp at Q25, ran MiXCR for clone calling and kept in-frame beta chains. CDR3 protein duplicates are merged, each entry listing the most common genes and DNA. The V and J calls shown here were made by TCRdb, not taken from the authors' results. The sample records 350,000 to 450,000 distinct CDR3 sequences, 20% to 25% of which are singletons. Together, the top ten hold under 15% of the sample.

The sample consisted of blood, either unsorted or a sorted T cell fraction (not recorded which). The rearranged chain carries TRBV4-1 and TRBJ2-1; no D gene call is confident. This sequence was found in a male donor with ankylosing spondylitis or in good health (not recorded which). The DNA reads TGCGCCAGCAGCCATACCCAGGAGCAGTTCTTC. Translation gives CASSHTQEQFF.